This T cell receptor beta chain was found in a study of blood T cells in healthy people across ages. Study-wide context: Every two T cells gave about one barcoded beta molecule via template switching.

For this clonotype: As yet, its antigen is unknown.

The CDR3 spans 13 residues. Trimming stripped 4 bases from V and 3 bases from J, with 13 bases between. Germline V gives CDR1 SQVTM, CDR2 ANQGSEA. Notes on the study in general: Older age coincided with a roughly linear decline in TCR beta diversity per million T cells.

Drawing of peripheral blood yielded roughly 9.3 milliliters from each donor. Total RNA, at least 6 micrograms per sample, was extracted from PBMCs. The use of a sample-barcoded 5' primer and a J-beta primer mix characterized a second PCR of 7 to 11 cycles. TCRdb re-analysed the 5' RACE reads in MiXCR, keeping a single row per CDR3 protein. The data show under 800,000 distinct CDR3 sequences, around 46% seen once. This rearrangement joins TRBV29-1 to TRBJ2-7; either TRBD1 or TRBD2 may fit D (6 bases each). Sequenced material: blood. This clonotype was sampled from a woman aged 55-70 years in good health. The CDR3 spells CSVARGAGYEQYF. The CDR3 DNA reads as TGCAGCGTTGCTAGGGGGGCGGGCTACGAGCAGTACTTC.